The clone carrying this T cell receptor beta chain has a count of ten or more. Its antigen is not identified. These data originate in a study of neurological immune-mediated disorders. TCRdb reanalysed the 5' RACE reads using MiXCR and keeps one entry per CDR3 protein. The sample gives some 60,000 distinct CDR3 sequences, more than 4% of which show up once; around 3.3% is in the top ten. General observations from the study: Across subjects, expanded clones had no CDR3 amino acid sequences in common, pointing to private repertoires in all groups. For the multiple sclerosis repertoire cluster, no association with any clinical or MRI feature was found.

Source material: PBMCs. This TCR derives from a woman between 50 and 59 years old with multiple sclerosis.

CDR3 in DNA: TGCAGTGCTAGAGGGATTGTTATAATCGACAGGGATGGCTACACCTTC. This sequence encodes CSARGIVIIDRDGYTF. The chain recombines TRBV20-1 with TRBJ1-2; 7 bases are a match to TRBD1. The ends lost 1 base at V and 6 bases at J; junction bases unmatched: 14. Germline CDR1 reads DFQATT; CDR2 reads SNEGSKA (reference sequence). The CDR3 spans 16 residues.